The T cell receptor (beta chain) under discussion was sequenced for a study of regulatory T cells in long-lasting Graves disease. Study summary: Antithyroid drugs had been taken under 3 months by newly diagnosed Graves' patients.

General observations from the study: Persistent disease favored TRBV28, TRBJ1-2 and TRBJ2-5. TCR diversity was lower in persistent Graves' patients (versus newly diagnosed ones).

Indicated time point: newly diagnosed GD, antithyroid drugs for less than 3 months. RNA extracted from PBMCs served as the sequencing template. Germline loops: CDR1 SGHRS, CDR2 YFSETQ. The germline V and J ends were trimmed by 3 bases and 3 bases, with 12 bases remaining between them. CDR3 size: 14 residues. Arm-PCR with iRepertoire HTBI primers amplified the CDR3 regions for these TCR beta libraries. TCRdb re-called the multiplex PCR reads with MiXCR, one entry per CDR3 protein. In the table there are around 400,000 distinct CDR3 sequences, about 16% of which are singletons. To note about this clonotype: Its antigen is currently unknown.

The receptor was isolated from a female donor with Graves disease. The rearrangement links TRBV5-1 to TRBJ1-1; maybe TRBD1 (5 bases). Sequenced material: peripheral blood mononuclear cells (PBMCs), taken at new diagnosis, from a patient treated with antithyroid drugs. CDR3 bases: TGCGCCAGCAGCTCGGACTCGGGGCACACTGAAGCTTTCTTT. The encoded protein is CASSSDSGHTEAFF.